What follows are 18 T cell receptor beta chains derived from one specimen sequenced in a study of OX40 agonist ivuxolimab in advanced cancers. Using immunoSEQ multiplex PCR, the repertoire was profiled, and TCRdb retains in-frame clones only, with some absent. Of tens of thousands of clones listed, 89% are singletons. The source material was CD4+ or CD8+ T cells sorted from blood, sampled in a trial of the OX40 agonist ivuxolimab. These receptors all stem from an adult with an advanced solid tumor such as melanoma, head and neck, liver or kidney cancer.

V usage is TRBV9 and J usage is TRBJ1-4; D uncertain. Germline V lookup: CDR1 SGDLS, CDR2 YYNGEE. There are 13 residues in the CDR3. V lost 3 bases to trimming and J lost 0 bases, with 3 bases between them. CDR3 residues: CASSDPTNEKLFF. The CDR3 nucleotides are TGTGCCAGCAGCGATCCAACTAATGAAAAACTGTTTTTT. Based on the CDR3 plus reference TRBV9 and TRBJ1-4, the full variable domain is DSGVTQTPKHLITATGQRVTLRCSPRSGDLSVYWYQQSLDQGLQFLIQYYNGEERAKGNILERFSAQQFPDLHSELNLSSLELGDSALYFCASSDPTNEKLFFGSGTQLSVL.

J is TRBJ2-7 and V is TRBV7-8; perhaps D is TRBD1 or TRBD2 (6 bases each). This CDR3 spans 13 amino acids. In germline, CDR1 is SGHVS, CDR2 FQNEAQ. V was trimmed by 3 bases and J by 5 bases, leaving 11 bases between them. CDR3 protein: CASSFGGGDEQYF. CDR3 in DNA: TGTGCCAGCAGCTTCGGGGGCGGCGACGAGCAGTACTTC. Supplemented by reference TRBV7-8 and TRBJ2-7, the full variable domain reads GAGVSQSPRYKVAKRGQDVALRCDPISGHVSLFWYQQALGQGPEFLTYFQNEAQLDKSGLPSDRFFAERPEGSVSTLKIQRTQQEDSAVYLCASSFGGGDEQYFGPGTRLTVT.

This rearrangement joins TRBV9 to TRBJ2-3, with 9 bases matching TRBD2. From germline, CDR1 is SGDLS and CDR2 YYNGEE. Trimming cost V 3 bases and J 4 bases; bases outside gene matches: 6. The CDR3 contains 15 residues. The chain's CDR3 is CASSARLAEADTQYF. CDR3 nucleotides: TGTGCCAGCAGCGCTCGACTAGCGGAGGCAGATACGCAGTATTTT.

V gene TRBV7-9 combines with J gene TRBJ1-5; TRBD1 might be the D (5 bases). CDR1 is SEHNR, CDR2 FQNEAQ, per germline (reference sequence). The germline V and J ends were trimmed by 1 base and 0 bases, with 19 bases remaining between them. This CDR3 has 19 residues. The CDR3 DNA sequence: TGTGCCAGCAGCTTAGAGCGACAATGGGGACCTGATAGCAATCAGCCCCAGCATTTT. Translating gives CASSLERQWGPDSNQPQHF.

V is TRBV7-3 and J is TRBJ2-1, with 11 bases aligning to TRBD2. Germline CDR1 SGHTA, CDR2 FQGTGA. This CDR3 has 13 amino acids. V shed 5 bases and J 8 bases; nucleotides not matched to a gene: 2. The CDR3 reads CASSLGLADEQFF. CDR3 DNA sequence: TGTGCCAGCAGCCTGGGACTAGCGGATGAGCAGTTCTTC.

The chain joins TRBV2 to TRBJ2-1; D could derive from TRBD1 or TRBD2 (5 bases each). CDR3 length: 17 amino acids. The germline gives CDR1 SNHLY, CDR2 FYNNEI. V lost 3 bases and J lost 7, with 22 bases in between. In DNA form, the CDR3 reads TGTGCCAGCAGTGAGTTTTTGGCAGGGAGATACGGAAATGAGCAGTTCTTC. It translates to CASSEFLAGRYGNEQFF.

The chain links TRBV23-1 to TRBJ1-2; D uncertain. TRBV23-1 is filed as an ORF, its function uncertain. This CDR3 comprises 14 residues. Trimming shortened V by 11 bases and J by 4 bases, and 20 bases separated the two germline ends. The chain's CDR3 is CARFIMGVAYGYTF. The DNA of the CDR3 is TGCGCCCGTTTCATTATGGGAGTTGCCTATGGCTACACCTTC.

The rearrangement links TRBV4-2 to TRBJ2-7; 7 bases are shared with TRBD2. The CDR3 runs to 18 residues. Germline-derived CDR1 and CDR2 are LGHNA and YNFKEQ. Trimming at V came to 0 bases and at J to 2 bases, leaving 13 bases not matched to a gene. This CDR3 reads CASSQESASGSGAYEQYF. The DNA for the CDR3 is TGTGCCAGCAGCCAAGAATCGGCTAGCGGCTCCGGGGCCTACGAGCAGTACTTC.

Only one count was recorded for this clone. J is TRBJ1-1 and V is TRBV19; 7 bases fit TRBD1. V lost 3 bases to trimming and J lost 7 bases; unmatched junction nucleotides: 2. CDR1 is LNHDA and CDR2 is SQIVND in the germline V gene (reference sequence). The CDR3 has 12 residues. This CDR3 is CASSIGQVEAFF. As DNA, the CDR3 is TGTGCCAGTAGTATCGGACAGGTTGAAGCTTTCTTT.

This clone was observed a single time. This CDR3 is CASSSPTARTGELFF. As DNA, the CDR3 is TGTGCCAGCAGTTCCCCGACAGCCCGCACCGGGGAGCTGTTTTTT. V is TRBV28 and J is TRBJ2-2, with D possibly TRBD1 on 5 matching bases. Deletions cut 4 bases from V and 4 bases from J, with 13 bases between. Germline values: CDR1 MDHEN, CDR2 SYDVKM. CDR3 length: 15 residues. Full variable domain (outside the CDR3, taken from reference TRBV28 and TRBJ2-2): DVKVTQSSRYLVKRTGEKVFLECVQDMDHENMFWYRQDPGLGLRLIYFSYDVKMKEKGDIPEGYSVSREKKERFSLILESASTNQTSMYLCASSSPTARTGELFFGEGSRLTVL.

The chain has TRBV20-1 and TRBJ1-5; D is uncertain. This CDR3 contains 10 residues. V was clipped by 5 bases and J by 16 bases, with 15 bases between them. CDR1 is DFQATT and CDR2 is SNEGSKA in the germline V gene (reference sequence). The CDR3 sequence: CSAGGPRGHF. In DNA form, the CDR3 reads TGCAGTGCTGGCGGGCCTCGAGGTCATTTT.

This clone turned up a few times. The chain carries TRBV30 and TRBJ1-1; the D is unclear. Germline CDR1 GTSNPN, CDR2 SVGIG (reference sequence). Trimming removed 4 bases at V and 3 bases at J, with 9 bases between. The CDR3 runs 12 residues. CDR3 DNA sequence: TGTGCCTGGAATGTGGGGTACACTGAAGCTTTCTTT. As protein: CAWNVGYTEAFF.

This sequence joins TRBV6-5 and TRBJ1-5; D uncertain. Germline V gene lookup returns CDR1 MNHEY and CDR2 SVGAGI. CDR3 length: 14 residues. V gave up 4 bases and J gave up 0 bases, with 7 bases separating them. Written as DNA, the CDR3 is TGTGCCAGCAGTTTAAGTTCTAGCAATCAGCCCCAGCATTTT. This codes for CASSLSSSNQPQHF.

The chain links TRBV11-1 to TRBJ2-2; 7 bases line up with TRBD2. The trim removed 1 base at V and 4 bases at J, leaving 9 bases unmatched. Looked up from germline, CDR1 is SGHAT and CDR2 is FQDESV (reference sequence). This CDR3 has 17 amino acids. CDR3 sequence: CASSLVPAGLTTGELFF. The DNA for the CDR3 is TGTGCCAGCAGCTTAGTTCCAGCGGGACTTACCACCGGGGAGCTGTTTTTT.

In its sample, this clone was seen a few times. This rearrangement joins TRBV4-3 to TRBJ1-5, with D tentatively TRBD1 (5 bases). The CDR3 runs 18 residues. CDR1 LGHNA and CDR2 YSLEER come from the germline V gene. V was cut by 0 bases and J by 0 bases, with 15 bases left in between. CDR3 coding DNA: TGCGCCAGCAGCCAAGATTGGCAGGGTGTGAGTAGCAATCAGCCCCAGCATTTT. Amino acid sequence: CASSQDWQGVSSNQPQHF.

The J gene is TRBJ2-3, the V gene TRBV6-4; perhaps TRBD1 as D (6 bases). Germline CDR1 is MRHNA and CDR2 is SNTAGT. Between the trimmed V and J ends, which lost 6 bases and 4 bases, there was a span of 14 bases. The CDR3 contains 14 residues. The CDR3, as DNA: TGTGCCAGCAGCCACCGCGCAGGGGCAGATACGCAGTATTTT. It translates to CASSHRAGADTQYF.

The V and J genes are TRBV4-3 and TRBJ2-7; D gene ambiguous. This CDR3 has 15 amino acids. Germline assignment: CDR1 LGHNA and CDR2 YSLEER. V lost 0 bases, J lost 0 bases, and 9 bases lay in between. CDR3 bases: TGCGCCAGCAGCCAAGAGCAGTGGAGCTCCTACGAGCAGTACTTC. It translates to CASSQEQWSSYEQYF.

The chain combines TRBV13 with TRBJ1-4; 8 bases are shared with TRBD1. Germline lookup yields CDR1 PRHDT and CDR2 FYEKMQ (reference sequence). V was pared by 5 bases and J by 8 bases, with 1 base of the junction left unmatched. The CDR3 consists of 12 residues. The CDR3 reads CASSDRGEKLFF. The CDR3 DNA follows: TGTGCCAGCAGCGACAGGGGCGAAAAACTGTTTTTT.